The clone carrying this T cell receptor beta chain was observed a single time. Its target is unknown. Every patient experienced relapse after autologous stem cell transplantation, and brentuximab vedotin exposure varied. Complete response, partial response or progressive disease constituted the best response categories observed. This entry is derived from a study of PD-1 blockade in classical Hodgkin lymphoma. The CDR3 runs to 14 residues. Germline loops: CDR1 MNHEY, CDR2 SMNVEV (reference sequence). The V segment lost 7 bases and the J segment 2 bases; nucleotides outside the gene matches: 7. Some clones are missing from TCRdb's copy, which holds only in-frame ones; the method was immunoSEQ multiplex PCR. The table has approximately 11,000 clones, roughly 79% seen once. Study observations and caveats: Initiation of nivolumab under 1 year after ASCT led to exclusion of patients. With CD4+ cells, TCR diversity rose significantly by C4D1, but not with CD8+ cells. Patients newly diagnosed and complete responders had comparable baseline diversity.

The specimen comprised peripheral blood mononuclear cells (PBMCs), sampled before the second cycle of nivolumab. The source is a human donor with classical Hodgkin lymphoma. The gene calls are TRBV27 and TRBJ2-7; 8 nucleotides align to TRBD2. The DNA of the CDR3 is TGTGCCAGCATTCCTTTAGCGGGACCCTACGAGCAGTACTTC. Its translation is CASIPLAGPYEQYF.